The 8 T cell receptor beta chains listed next were all sequenced from one sample in a study of long-term antiretroviral therapy in people with HIV. Survey-level resolution applied to immunoSEQ assay v3.0. Clones were sequenced by immunoSEQ multiplex PCR, and TCRdb holds only the in-frame ones, with some missing. This sample has around 38,000 clones; over 90% occur once, and the top ten carry 2% to 2.5%. Sequencing used unsorted PBMCs, obtained 9 to 9.5 years after starting antiretroviral therapy. These receptors all stem from a man under 40 with HIV.

This clone was detected only once. The gene calls are TRBV7-6 and TRBJ1-1; tentatively, D is TRBD1 (5 bases). This CDR3 region has 12 residues. Germline CDR1 is SGHVS and CDR2 is FNYEAQ. V gave up 5 bases and J gave up 1 base, with 5 bases separating them. CDR3 nucleotide sequence: TGTGCCAGCAGCGGGGGGAACACTGAAGCTTTCTTT. Translating it yields CASSGGNTEAFF.

V and J are TRBV27 and TRBJ2-7; either TRBD1 or TRBD2 may fit D (5 bases each). V shed 5 bases and J shed 0 bases, with 26 bases lying between them. The CDR3 extends over 19 amino acids. Germline V gives CDR1 MNHEY, CDR2 SMNVEV (reference sequence). The CDR3, as DNA: TGTGCCAGCAGTCCCCTATGGAACCGGGACGGGAAGATCTCCTACGAGCAGTACGTC. This sequence encodes CASSPLWNRDGKISYEQYV.

The gene calls are TRBV6-6 and TRBJ1-5, with a weak D call TRBD1 (6 bases). The length of the CDR3 is 13 residues. V was trimmed by 7 bases and J by 5 bases, leaving 12 bases between them. Germline V gene data show CDR1 as MNHNY and CDR2 as SVGAGI (reference sequence). The CDR3 DNA sequence: TGTGCCAGCACCCTGGACAGCCATCAGCCCCAGCATTTT. It specifies CASTLDSHQPQHF.

The chain uses TRBV2 and TRBJ1-2, with TRBD1 matching over 9 bases. CDR1 is SNHLY, CDR2 FYNNEI, per germline. Unmatched junction bases numbered 10, after V lost 8 bases and J lost 9 bases. CDR3 length equals 13 residues. The CDR3 DNA reads TGTGCCAGCTTCGAACAGGGGGCGTCTAGCTACACCTTC. Residues: CASFEQGASSYTF. The variable domain in full, completed from reference TRBV2 and TRBJ1-2, reads EPEVTQTPSHQVTQMGQEVILRCVPISNHLYFYWYRQILGQKVEFLVSFYNNEISEKSEIFDDQFSVERPDGSNFTLKIRSTKLEDSAMYFCASFEQGASSYTFGSGTRLTVV.

The chain has TRBV2 and TRBJ1-5; D is ambiguous. This CDR3 contains 14 residues. Between the trimmed V and J ends, which lost 11 bases and 7 bases, there was a span of 21 bases. The V gene's germline CDR1 is SNHLY and CDR2 FYNNEI. The CDR3 protein is CAGWTAPEWQPQHF. For the CDR3, the DNA is TGTGCCGGCTGGACGGCTCCGGAGTGGCAGCCCCAGCATTTT. The full variable domain, in which reference TRBV2 and TRBJ1-5 provide the parts outside the CDR3, is EPEVTQTPSHQVTQMGQEVILRCVPISNHLYFYWYRQILGQKVEFLVSFYNNEISEKSEIFDDQFSVERPDGSNFTLKIRSTKLEDSAMYFCAGWTAPEWQPQHFGDGTRLSIL.

The chain uses TRBV7-9 and TRBJ1-2; D remains ambiguous. Per germline, CDR1 SEHNR and CDR2 FQNEAQ (reference sequence). Trimming removed 1 base from V and 3 bases from J, with 6 bases in between. The CDR3 is 13 residues long. The CDR3 region is CASSLGAYYGYTF. As DNA, the CDR3 is TGTGCCAGCAGCTTAGGGGCGTACTATGGCTACACCTTC.

This clone occurred once. V is TRBV19 and J is TRBJ1-2; no clear D. V lost 5 bases and J 5 bases, leaving 9 bases between the germline ends. The CDR3 covers 12 residues. The germline CDR1 and CDR2 sequences are LNHDA and SQIVND (reference sequence). CDR3 in DNA: TGTGCCAGTAGTTGGACGTCTTATGGCTACACCTTC. Its translation: CASSWTSYGYTF.

In its sample, this clone was seen a few times. The chain recombines TRBV15 with TRBJ2-1; TRBD2 matches at 9 bases. Germline V gene lookup returns CDR1 LNHNV and CDR2 YYDKDF (reference sequence). The CDR3 length is 17 residues. The V segment lost 0 bases and the J segment 5 bases; nucleotides outside the gene matches: 8. The CDR3, as DNA: TGTGCCACCAGCAGAGATCTGGGGCGGGGGGGCCACAATGAGCAGTTCTTC. Residues: CATSRDLGRGGHNEQFF.